The 11 T cell receptor beta chains below were found in one sample sequenced in a study of cytomegalovirus exposure and HLA in healthy donors. TCRdb's copy holds only in-frame clones and misses some; the assay was immunoSEQ multiplex PCR. This table holds about 78,000 clones, less than 96% found once. The material sequenced was PBMCs. The origin of the receptors is a man aged 18 to 30 in good health and CMV-seropositive.

The rearrangement joins TRBV7-9 to TRBJ1-2, with 8 bases fitting TRBD1. With 1 base clipped from V and 8 bases from J, the junction kept 9 bases outside the gene matches. The CDR3 consists of 15 residues. The germline V gene encodes CDR1 SEHNR and CDR2 FQNEAQ (reference sequence). CDR3 region: CASSLDGRGQAGYTF. In DNA form, the CDR3 reads TGTGCCAGCAGCTTAGACGGCAGGGGGCAGGCCGGCTACACCTTC.

The chain employs TRBV9 and TRBJ2-3; 11 bases align to TRBD2. V shed 4 bases, J shed 6 bases, and the junction held 7 bases outside the gene matches. This CDR3 comprises 15 residues. From germline, CDR1 is SGDLS and CDR2 YYNGEE. For the CDR3, the DNA is TGTGCCAGCAGCCATACTAGCGGGAGCGGTGATACGCAGTATTTT. Encoded protein: CASSHTSGSGDTQYF.

The V and J genes are TRBV29-1 and TRBJ2-2; 9 bases match TRBD2. This CDR3 is 16 amino acids long. With 6 bases clipped from V and 7 bases from J, the junction kept 15 bases outside the gene matches. CDR1 and CDR2 (germline): SQVTM, ANQGSEA. CDR3: CSVRGGSGGGNGELFF. The CDR3 nucleotides are TGCAGCGTGCGGGGGGGATCCGGCGGGGGGAACGGGGAGCTGTTTTTT.

CDR3 sequence reads: CASSQTGSGRYEQYF. The CDR3 bases are TGTGCCAGCAGCCAAACAGGAAGCGGGAGATACGAGCAGTACTTC. The J gene is TRBJ2-7, the V gene TRBV14, with 8 bases fitting TRBD2. Germline loops: CDR1 SGHDN, CDR2 FVKESK. CDR3 length: 15 residues. V shed 2 bases and J 4 bases; nucleotides not matched to a gene: 7.

As concerns this clone: This specimen includes other DNA sequences encoding the same CDR3. The J gene is TRBJ1-2, the V gene TRBV6-6; no reliable D call. The CDR3 length is 13 residues. V was cut by 2 bases and J by 2 bases, with 6 bases left in between. Germline CDR1 MNHNY, CDR2 SVGAGI (reference sequence). The chain's CDR3 is CASSYPGNYGYTF. CDR3 in DNA: TGTGCCAGCAGTTACCCCGGGAACTATGGCTACACCTTC.

The rearrangement links TRBV6-6 to TRBJ2-7; D gene uncertain. CDR1 MNHNY and CDR2 SVGAGI come from the germline V gene (reference sequence). The V and J ends lost 0 bases and 7 bases respectively, with 16 bases between them. The CDR3 totals 15 residues. The CDR3 loop reads CASSYSRAKGREQYF. The CDR3 nucleotides are TGTGCCAGCAGTTACTCGAGAGCGAAAGGTCGGGAGCAGTACTTC.

The chain links TRBV7-2 to TRBJ2-1; TRBD2 matches 8 bases. The V gene's germline CDR1 is SGHTA and CDR2 FQGNSA. The CDR3 length is 15 residues. The ends lost 3 bases at V and 6 bases at J; junction bases unmatched: 7. The CDR3 reads CASSFQLAGGNEQFF. The DNA for the CDR3 is TGTGCCAGCAGCTTCCAGTTGGCGGGGGGCAATGAGCAGTTCTTC. The complete variable domain, with remaining parts taken from reference TRBV7-2 and TRBJ2-1, reads GAGVSQSPSNKVTEKGKDVELRCDPISGHTALYWYRQSLGQGLEFLIYFQGNSAPDKSGLPSDRFSAERTGGSVSTLTIQRTQQEDSAVYLCASSFQLAGGNEQFFGPGTRLTVL.

This chain links TRBV27 with TRBJ1-2; 8 bases align to TRBD1. CDR3 length: 14 amino acids. Germline assignment: CDR1 MNHEY and CDR2 SMNVEV (reference sequence). The trim removed 5 bases at V and 1 base at J, leaving 3 bases unmatched. The CDR3 reads CASSQGQGNYGYTF. CDR3 bases: TGTGCCAGCAGTCAAGGACAGGGTAACTATGGCTACACCTTC.

The rearrangement joins TRBV4-1 to TRBJ2-7; weak D call: TRBD1 (6 bases). Germline assignment: CDR1 MGHRA and CDR2 YSYEKL. CDR3 length: 15 residues. V was trimmed by 6 bases and J by 2 bases, leaving 17 bases between them. This chain's CDR3 is CASRPGGGNPYEQYF. CDR3 coding DNA: TGCGCCAGCAGGCCTGGGGGCGGAAACCCCTACGAGCAGTACTTC.

This rearrangement joins TRBV20-1 to TRBJ1-3; no definite D call. Germline CDR1 DFQATT, CDR2 SNEGSKA (reference sequence). This CDR3 is 11 amino acids long. Trimming stripped 4 bases from V and 4 bases from J, with 5 bases between. CDR3 loop: CSATVGNTIYF. CDR3 DNA: TGCAGTGCTACCGTGGGAAACACCATATATTTT.

V and J are TRBV27 and TRBJ1-4, with 8 bases matching TRBD1. This CDR3 has 18 amino acids. The V gene end was trimmed by 1 base and the J gene end by 2 bases; junction bases not matched to a gene: 9. Germline CDR1 reads MNHEY; CDR2 reads SMNVEV (reference sequence). The CDR3 bases are TGTGCCAGCAGTTTATGGTCAGGGGGCGGGGGCACTAATGAAAAACTGTTTTTT. As protein: CASSLWSGGGGTNEKLFF.